One and the same sample provided the 32 T cell receptor beta chains below, sequenced in a study of cytomegalovirus exposure and HLA in healthy donors. This PCR relied on a set of 60 Vbeta primers and 13 Jbeta primers. TCRdb keeps only in-frame clones here, not all; method: immunoSEQ multiplex PCR. The repertoire holds approximately 200,000 clones, with 75% to 85% as singletons. Sample: PBMCs. The receptor source for this set is a girl aged 10 to 17 in good health and CMV-seronegative.

V usage is TRBV6-5 and J usage is TRBJ1-6; D possibly corresponds to TRBD1 (6 bases). Germline CDR1 and CDR2: MNHEY and SVGAGI. The V end lost 11 bases, the J end lost 9 bases, and 17 bases lay between the germline ends. This CDR3 comprises 13 residues. CDR3 protein: CARRQGTCSPLHF. CDR3 DNA sequence: TGTGCCCGAAGGCAGGGGACGTGTTCACCCCTCCACTTT.

The chain carries TRBV19 and TRBJ2-7; 7 nucleotides align to TRBD1. J lost 0 bases, V lost 1 base, and 6 bases had no gene match. The CDR3 length is 16 residues. Germline V lookup: CDR1 LNHDA, CDR2 SQIVND (reference sequence). CDR3 coding DNA: TGTGCCAGTAGTATAGGTATGGGACAGAGCTCCTACGAGCAGTACTTC. Protein: CASSIGMGQSSYEQYF.

The chain is built from TRBV19 and TRBJ2-7; D uncertain. Per germline, CDR1 LNHDA and CDR2 SQIVND (reference sequence). Trimming cost V 2 bases and J 2 bases, with 10 bases left between them. The CDR3 covers 14 residues. The CDR3 bases are TGTGCCAGTAGTATAAGAATGCCAGCCTACGAGCAGTACTTC. As protein: CASSIRMPAYEQYF.

The chain uses TRBV28 and TRBJ2-7; TRBD2 aligns across 9 bases. CDR3 length: 15 amino acids. After removal of 6 bases from V and 3 bases from J, the junction contained 9 bases not matched to a gene. CDR1 is MDHEN, CDR2 SYDVKM, per germline. Written as DNA, the CDR3 is TGTGCCAGCAGCTCTAGCGGGACGAGAATCTACGAGCAGTACTTC. Translation: CASSSSGTRIYEQYF.

The chain has TRBV6-1 and TRBJ2-3, with D perhaps matching TRBD1 (6 bases). Per germline, CDR1 MNHNS and CDR2 SASEGT. CDR3 length equals 12 residues. With 11 bases removed from V and 6 bases from J, the gap between germline ends came to 15 bases. The chain's CDR3 is CASSQGWDTQYF. Written as DNA, the CDR3 is TGTGCCTCTAGCCAGGGGTGGGATACGCAGTATTTT.

The V call is TRBV16, the J call TRBJ1-6; D might be TRBD1 (5 bases). Per germline, CDR1 KGHSY and CDR2 FQNENV. Trimming shortened V by 2 bases and J by 0 bases, and 14 bases separated the two germline ends. CDR3 length equals 18 residues. The chain's CDR3 is CASSQLGTLSSYNSPLHF. DNA for the CDR3: TGTGCCAGCAGCCAACTGGGGACTCTAAGCTCCTATAATTCACCCCTCCACTTT.

The chain couples TRBV29-1 to TRBJ1-1, with a tentative D call TRBD1 (5 bases). Germline V gene sequence: CDR1 SQVTM, CDR2 ANQGSEA. The CDR3 runs to 15 residues. Trimming took 4 bases from V and 4 from J, leaving 19 bases between them. CDR3 residues: CSVAGGSSMGTEAFF. The CDR3 DNA sequence: TGCAGCGTTGCGGGGGGATCTTCCATGGGCACTGAAGCTTTCTTT.

The genes are TRBV7-3 and TRBJ1-2; TRBD1 matches 10 bases. The CDR3 is 15 residues long. V shed 1 base and J 6 bases; nucleotides not matched to a gene: 5. The germline gives CDR1 SGHTA, CDR2 FQGTGA. This CDR3 reads CASSLNPTGGHGYTF. The CDR3 nucleotides read TGTGCCAGCAGCTTAAATCCGACAGGGGGCCATGGCTACACCTTC.

The CDR3 DNA is TGTGCCAGCAGCTTAATGAATAGTGGGAGGGAAGGCTACACCTTC. Its protein product is CASSLMNSGREGYTF. The gene calls are TRBV7-2 and TRBJ1-2, with no clear D. The germline V gene has CDR1 SGHTA and CDR2 FQGNSA. The CDR3 runs to 15 residues. V lost 2 bases and J 8 bases, leaving 18 bases between the germline ends.

V and J are TRBV30 and TRBJ2-7; 9 bases are a match to TRBD1. The ends lost 1 base at V and 3 bases at J; junction bases unmatched: 1. There are 13 residues in the CDR3. CDR1 is GTSNPN, CDR2 SVGIG, per germline (reference sequence). CDR3 in amino acids: CAWSAGQGYEQYF. The CDR3 nucleotides read TGTGCCTGGAGTGCGGGACAGGGCTACGAGCAGTACTTC.

The V and J genes are TRBV7-2 and TRBJ1-2, with D unresolved. Looked up from germline, CDR1 is SGHTA and CDR2 is FQGNSA. With 2 bases removed from V and 1 base from J, the gap between germline ends came to 8 bases. The CDR3 has 14 amino acids. This CDR3 is CASSLNGFNYGYTF. The DNA for the CDR3 is TGTGCCAGCAGCTTAAACGGTTTTAACTATGGCTACACCTTC.

This clone was counted a single time. The V gene is TRBV10-2, the J gene TRBJ1-2; a possible D gene is TRBD1 (5 bases). The CDR3 totals 16 residues. From germline, CDR1 is WSHSY and CDR2 SAAADI. Trimming pared 0 bases from V and 5 bases from J, leaving 16 bases between. CDR3 sequence (DNA): TGCGCCAGCAGTGAGTCGAGTAGGCAGGGAGGGTATGGCTACACCTTC. This codes for CASSESSRQGGYGYTF.

The chain carries TRBV18 and TRBJ1-1, with D perhaps TRBD1 (5 bases). V was trimmed by 7 bases and J by 4 bases, leaving 13 bases between them. This CDR3 is 13 amino acids long. Germline V gene sequence: CDR1 KGHSH, CDR2 LQKENI. CDR3: CASLSTGGTEAFF. As DNA, the CDR3 is TGTGCCAGCTTGTCCACCGGGGGCACTGAAGCTTTCTTT.

CDR3 DNA sequence: TGTGCCAGCAGCTTATCAAAGACAGTCCGTGAGCAGTTCTTC. Protein sequence: CASSLSKTVREQFF. The gene calls are TRBV7-2 and TRBJ2-1; tentatively, D is TRBD1 (5 bases). This CDR3 region has 14 residues. CDR1 is SGHTA, CDR2 FQGNSA, per germline. The ends were cut back, 2 bases at V and 9 bases at J, with 14 bases in the middle.

This clone was counted a few times. The chain couples TRBV5-4 to TRBJ2-7; tentatively, D is TRBD2 (7 bases). Between the trimmed V and J ends, which lost 5 bases and 2 bases, there was a span of 14 bases. Looked up from germline, CDR1 is SGHNT and CDR2 is YYREEE (reference sequence). CDR3 size: 14 residues. CDR3 DNA: TGTGCCAGCAGTAGGCAGGGGACTACCTACGAGCAGTACTTC. It yields the protein CASSRQGTTYEQYF. Looking up the rest from reference TRBV5-4 and TRBJ2-7 gives the full variable domain: ETGVTQSPTHLIKTRGQQVTLRCSSQSGHNTVSWYQQALGQGPQFIFQYYREEENGRGNFPPRFSGLQFPNYSSELNVNALELDDSALYLCASSRQGTTYEQYFGPGTRLTVT.

J is TRBJ2-3 and V is TRBV5-1; D gene ambiguous. The CDR3 is 16 amino acids. The ends were cut back, 4 bases at V and 6 bases at J, with 21 bases in the middle. CDR1 and CDR2 from the germline V gene are SGHRS and YFSETQ. In nucleotides, the CDR3 is TGCGCCAGCAGCCTGGGCCTAGTGACTGATTCGGATACGCAGTATTTT. As protein: CASSLGLVTDSDTQYF.

V gene TRBV18 combines with J gene TRBJ1-5; 7 bases match TRBD1. The CDR3 covers 13 residues. Germline CDR1 and CDR2: KGHSH and LQKENI. The junction had 5 bases not matched to a gene; V was cut back by 6 bases and J by 6 bases. The CDR3 DNA reads TGTGCCAGCTCGCGACACAGGGGTCAGCCCCAGCATTTT. This encodes CASSRHRGQPQHF. Looking up the rest from reference TRBV18 and TRBJ1-5 gives the full variable domain: NAGVMQNPRHLVRRRGQEARLRCSPMKGHSHVYWYRQLPEEGLKFMVYLQKENIIDESGMPKERFSAEFPKEGPSILRIQQVVRGDSAAYFCASSRHRGQPQHFGDGTRLSIL.

This chain joins TRBV6-1 and TRBJ2-1, with a weak D call TRBD2 (7 bases). Germline assignment: CDR1 MNHNS and CDR2 SASEGT. V was pared by 0 bases and J by 5 bases, with 14 bases between. The CDR3 sequence is 16 residues long. The CDR3, as DNA: TGTGCCAGCAGTGAAGCGACAGGACTAGTGAACAATGAGCAGTTCTTC. This gives the protein CASSEATGLVNNEQFF.

The rearrangement uses TRBV21-1 and TRBJ2-2; TRBD2 is taken as the D call from the table, unchecked against the DNA. TRBV21-1 is designated a pseudogene. The CDR3 contains 16 residues. The CDR3 protein is CASSTAEEVDTGELFF. CDR3 nucleotides: TGTGCCAGCAGCACGGCGGAGGAGGTAGACACCGGGGAGCTGTTTTTT.

The chain recombines TRBV4-1 with TRBJ2-3; D unresolved. CDR1 MGHRA and CDR2 YSYEKL come from the germline V gene. The CDR3 runs 14 residues. V lost 0 bases, J lost 0 bases, and 4 bases lay in between. The CDR3 sequence: CASSQDISTDTQYF. The CDR3, as DNA: TGCGCCAGCAGCCAAGATATTAGCACAGATACGCAGTATTTT.

The chain couples TRBV27 to TRBJ1-2, with TRBD1 matching over 9 bases. CDR1 is MNHEY, CDR2 SMNVEV, per germline (reference sequence). V was pared by 0 bases and J by 8 bases, with 7 bases of the junction left unmatched. This CDR3 comprises 15 residues. CDR3 protein: CASSLSGTGPAGYTF. Here the CDR3 DNA reads TGTGCCAGCAGTTTATCTGGGACAGGGCCTGCCGGCTACACCTTC.

V usage is TRBV5-1 and J usage is TRBJ1-1; D might be TRBD1 (6 bases). This CDR3 contains 16 residues. V shed 0 bases and J shed 2 bases, with 14 bases lying between them. Germline V CDR1 and CDR2: SGHRS, YFSETQ. DNA of the CDR3: TGCGCCAGCAGCTTGGTTGGACAGTCGGGAAACACTGAAGCTTTCTTT. This encodes CASSLVGQSGNTEAFF.

As DNA, the CDR3 is TGTGCCAGCAGCCAAGAGGGGAGCGGATCGACCTACGAGCAGTACTTC. It codes for CASSQEGSGSTYEQYF. The rearrangement links TRBV4-2 to TRBJ2-5; TRBD2 might be the D (5 bases). The better agreement between TRBJ2-7 and the DNA end casts doubt on the J call. Germline CDR1 LGHNA, CDR2 YNFKEQ. The CDR3 runs to 16 residues.

This clone was seen a handful of times. The rearrangement uses TRBV7-3 and TRBJ2-5, with D possibly matching TRBD1 (6 bases). Trimming cost V 4 bases and J 7 bases, with 13 bases left between them. Germline V gives CDR1 SGHTA, CDR2 FQGTGA. The length of the CDR3 is 13 residues. For the CDR3, the DNA is TGTGCCAGCAGCTCAGGGGTTACGGGGACCCAGTACTTC. It yields the protein CASSSGVTGTQYF.

This clone was detected a few times. V gene TRBV6-5 combines with J gene TRBJ2-5, with D tentatively TRBD2 (5 bases). Germline assignment: CDR1 MNHEY and CDR2 SVGAGI. V lost 6 bases to trimming and J lost 2 bases, with 13 bases between them. The CDR3 consists of 14 residues. The CDR3 region has the DNA TGTGCCAGCAGAAGAGGGCGGACGCAAGAGACCCAGTACTTC. It encodes CASRRGRTQETQYF.

The rearrangement joins TRBV28 to TRBJ1-4, with 7 bases identical to TRBD1. The CDR3 consists of 14 residues. Germline V CDR1 and CDR2: MDHEN, SYDVKM. V lost 6 bases and J lost 8; bases outside the gene matches: 9. The CDR3 reads CASRMTGRREKLFF. The CDR3 DNA sequence: TGTGCCAGCAGAATGACAGGGAGGAGGGAAAAACTGTTTTTT.

The chain couples TRBV19 to TRBJ1-2; possible D gene TRBD1, 5 bases. Per the germline V gene, CDR1 is LNHDA and CDR2 is SQIVND (reference sequence). V lost 3 bases, J lost 2 bases, and 19 bases lay in between. CDR3 length equals 17 residues. The CDR3 DNA reads TGTGCCAGTAGTATCTATGGGGAGGGACCGGCAAACTATGGCTACACCTTC. This encodes CASSIYGEGPANYGYTF.

The chain uses TRBV4-1 and TRBJ2-3; 15 bases fit TRBD2. The CDR3 covers 16 residues. The germline CDR1 and CDR2 sequences are MGHRA and YSYEKL. V lost 5 bases to trimming and J lost 5 bases; unmatched junction nucleotides: 5. CDR3 DNA: TGCGCCAGCAGCTCCTGGACTAGCGGGGGGGTAGATACGCAGTATTTT. The encoded protein is CASSSWTSGGVDTQYF.

This chain uses TRBV28 with TRBJ1-4; tentatively, D is TRBD1 (5 bases). Germline V gene sequence: CDR1 MDHEN, CDR2 SYDVKM. Trimming took 10 bases from V and 5 from J, leaving 17 bases between them. The CDR3 contains 14 residues. CDR3 loop: CATHAAGRNEKLFF. DNA for the CDR3: TGTGCCACCCACGCGGCAGGGCGCAATGAAAAACTGTTTTTT.

The chain is built from TRBV6-1 and TRBJ1-4, with TRBD1 as a possible D gene (5 bases). V was clipped by 2 bases and J by 7 bases, with 14 bases between them. The V gene's germline CDR1 is MNHNS and CDR2 SASEGT. This CDR3 has 15 residues. The CDR3 sequence: CASSEWGRATEKLFF. CDR3 in DNA: TGTGCCAGCAGTGAATGGGGCCGGGCGACTGAAAAACTGTTTTTT.

This clone was seen a single time. V is TRBV2 and J is TRBJ1-5; TRBD1 matches at 9 bases. Germline V gene data show CDR1 as SNHLY and CDR2 as FYNNEI. Trimming removed 5 bases from V and 7 bases from J; junction bases left unmatched: 9. This CDR3 region has 15 residues. The CDR3 sequence is CASSTGQGPGQPQHF. The DNA of the CDR3 is TGTGCCAGCAGTACCGGACAGGGGCCTGGGCAGCCCCAGCATTTT.

V usage is TRBV28 and J usage is TRBJ1-2, with TRBD1 identical over 8 bases. The CDR3 length is 16 residues. Unmatched junction bases numbered 18, after V lost 7 bases and J lost 8 bases. Germline V gene lookup returns CDR1 MDHEN and CDR2 SYDVKM. The CDR3 here is CASTIGQGGFYAGYTF. The DNA of the CDR3 is TGTGCCAGCACCATCGGACAGGGAGGGTTTTACGCGGGCTACACCTTC.